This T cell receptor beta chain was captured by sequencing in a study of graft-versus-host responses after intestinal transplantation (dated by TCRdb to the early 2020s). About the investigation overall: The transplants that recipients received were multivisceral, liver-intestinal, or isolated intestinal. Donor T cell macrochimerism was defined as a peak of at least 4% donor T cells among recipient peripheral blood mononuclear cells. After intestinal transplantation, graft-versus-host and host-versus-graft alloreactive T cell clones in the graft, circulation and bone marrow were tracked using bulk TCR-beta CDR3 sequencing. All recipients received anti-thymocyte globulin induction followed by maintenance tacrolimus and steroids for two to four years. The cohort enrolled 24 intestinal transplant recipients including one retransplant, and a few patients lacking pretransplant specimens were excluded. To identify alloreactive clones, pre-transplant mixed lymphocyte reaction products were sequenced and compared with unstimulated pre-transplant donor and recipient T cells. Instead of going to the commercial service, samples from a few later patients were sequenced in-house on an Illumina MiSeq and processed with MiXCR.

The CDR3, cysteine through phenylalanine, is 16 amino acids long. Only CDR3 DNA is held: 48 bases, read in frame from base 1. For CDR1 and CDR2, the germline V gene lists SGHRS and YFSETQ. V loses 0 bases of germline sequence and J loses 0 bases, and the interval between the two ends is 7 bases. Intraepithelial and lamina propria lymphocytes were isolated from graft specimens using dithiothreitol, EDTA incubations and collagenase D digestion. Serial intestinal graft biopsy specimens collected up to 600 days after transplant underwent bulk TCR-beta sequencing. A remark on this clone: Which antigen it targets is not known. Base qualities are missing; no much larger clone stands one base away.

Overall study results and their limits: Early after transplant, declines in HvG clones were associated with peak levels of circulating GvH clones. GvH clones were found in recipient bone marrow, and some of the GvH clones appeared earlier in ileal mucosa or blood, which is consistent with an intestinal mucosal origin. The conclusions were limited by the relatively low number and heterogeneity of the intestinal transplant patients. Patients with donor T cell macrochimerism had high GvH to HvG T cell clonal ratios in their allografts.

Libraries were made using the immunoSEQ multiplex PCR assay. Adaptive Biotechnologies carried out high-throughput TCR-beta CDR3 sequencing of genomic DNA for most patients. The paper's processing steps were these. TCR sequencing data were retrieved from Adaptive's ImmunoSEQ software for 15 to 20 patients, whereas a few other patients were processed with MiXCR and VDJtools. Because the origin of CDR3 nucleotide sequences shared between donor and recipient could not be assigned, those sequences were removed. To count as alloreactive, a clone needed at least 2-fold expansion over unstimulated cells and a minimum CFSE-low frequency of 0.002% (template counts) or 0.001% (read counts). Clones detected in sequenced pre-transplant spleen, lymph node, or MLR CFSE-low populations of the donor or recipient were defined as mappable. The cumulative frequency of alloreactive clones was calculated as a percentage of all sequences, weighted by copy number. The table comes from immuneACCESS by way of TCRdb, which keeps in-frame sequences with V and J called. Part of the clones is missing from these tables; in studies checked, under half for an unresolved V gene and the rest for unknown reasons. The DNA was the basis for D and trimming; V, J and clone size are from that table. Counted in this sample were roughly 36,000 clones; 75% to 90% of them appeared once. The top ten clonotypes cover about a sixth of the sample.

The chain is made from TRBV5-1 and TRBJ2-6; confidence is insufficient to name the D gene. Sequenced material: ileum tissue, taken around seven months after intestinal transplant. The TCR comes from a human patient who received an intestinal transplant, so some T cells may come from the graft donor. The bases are TGCGCCAGCAGCTTGGACACAAGCTCTGGGGCCAACGTCCTGACTTTC. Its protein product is CASSLDTSSGANVLTF.